A single sample gave rise to the 21 T cell receptor beta chains below, sequenced in a study of shared clonotypes between healthy human individuals. The protocol was immunoSEQ multiplex PCR, while the TCRdb copy is restricted to in-frame clones and leaves out a portion. The sample includes about half a million clones, 70% to 80% of them seen just once. The sample comprised PBMCs. These receptors were collected from a woman in her thirties or forties in good health. Some clones in this sample may be carry-over from other donors' samples.

The chain is built from TRBV10-3 and TRBJ1-3; D gene uncertain. Trimming cost V 4 bases and J 0 bases, with 4 bases left between them. Germline V gene data show CDR1 as ENHRY and CDR2 as SYGVKD. CDR3 size: 13 residues. DNA of the CDR3: TGTGCCATCAGTGGGGTCTCTGGAAACACCATATATTTT. It yields the protein CAISGVSGNTIYF.

The genes are TRBV5-6 and TRBJ1-2; TRBD1 matches 12 bases. After removal of 4 bases from V and 6 bases from J, the junction contained 10 bases not matched to a gene. From germline, CDR1 is SGHDT and CDR2 YYEEEE. The CDR3 loop spans 16 amino acids. The CDR3 DNA follows: TGTGCCAGCAGCGTTACCGGGACAGGGGGCCTTCATGGCTACACCTTC. Amino acids: CASSVTGTGGLHGYTF.

The chain is built from TRBV10-3 and TRBJ1-2; D ambiguous. This CDR3 is built from 14 residues. The germline V gene encodes CDR1 ENHRY and CDR2 SYGVKD. Trimming removed 10 bases at V and 1 base at J, with 16 bases between. CDR3 DNA: TGTGCCACCGCACCCGGAGGGAATAACTATGGCTACACCTTC. Translated: CATAPGGNNYGYTF.

The chain couples TRBV6-6 to TRBJ2-5; no clear D. V was cut by 5 bases and J by 1 base, with 5 bases left in between. The CDR3 has 12 amino acids. Germline V gives CDR1 MNHNY, CDR2 SVGAGI (reference sequence). CDR3 in amino acids: CASSTTQETQYF. CDR3 nucleotides: TGTGCCAGCAGTACGACCCAAGAGACCCAGTACTTC.

V is TRBV29-1 and J is TRBJ1-1; D may be TRBD1 (6 bases). Germline V gene sequence: CDR1 SQVTM, CDR2 ANQGSEA. With 0 bases removed from V and 1 base from J, the gap between germline ends came to 9 bases. CDR3 size: 14 residues. The CDR3, as DNA: TGCAGCGTTGAAGAGGGGGCGTGGAACACTGAAGCTTTCTTT. Translating gives CSVEEGAWNTEAFF. Based on the CDR3 plus reference TRBV29-1 and TRBJ1-1, the full variable domain is SAVISQKPSRDICQRGTSLTIQCQVDSQVTMMFWYRQQPGQSLTLIATANQGSEATYESGFVIDKFPISRPNLTFSTLTVSNMSPEDSSIYLCSVEEGAWNTEAFFGQGTRLTVV.

The chain links TRBV19 to TRBJ1-1, with no clear D. The CDR3 covers 12 residues. V shed 2 bases and J shed 10 bases, with 11 bases lying between them. Germline values: CDR1 LNHDA, CDR2 SQIVND (reference sequence). The CDR3 protein is CASSITRGGAFF. The CDR3 DNA sequence: TGTGCCAGTAGTATAACTCGGGGAGGAGCTTTCTTT.

For this clone: The same CDR3 is also encoded by other DNA sequences in this sample. This chain connects TRBV7-3 to TRBJ2-3, with 13 nucleotides matching TRBD2. This CDR3 spans 16 amino acids. Germline V gene sequence: CDR1 SGHTA, CDR2 FQGTGA. Losses at the gene ends were 4 bases for V and 1 base for J; bases not matched to a gene: 2. This CDR3 reads CASSSGLAGGTDTQYF. CDR3 coding DNA: TGTGCCAGCAGCTCAGGACTAGCGGGAGGCACAGATACGCAGTATTTT.

The V call is TRBV4-1, the J call TRBJ1-2; D gene unclear. Trimming removed 0 bases from V and 8 bases from J, with 13 bases in between. Looked up from germline, CDR1 is MGHRA and CDR2 is YSYEKL. CDR3 length equals 14 residues. The CDR3 loop reads CASSQDRGPGGYTF. The DNA of the CDR3 is TGCGCCAGCAGCCAAGATCGGGGTCCCGGAGGCTACACCTTC.

The gene calls are TRBV6-1 and TRBJ2-7; either TRBD1 or TRBD2 may supply D (6 bases each). V lost 0 bases and J 3 bases, leaving 18 bases between the germline ends. Germline V lookup: CDR1 MNHNS, CDR2 SASEGT. CDR3 length: 17 amino acids. For the CDR3, the DNA is TGTGCCAGCAGTGAAGCGCTTTTCGGGGGACACCACTACGAGCAGTACTTC. It yields the protein CASSEALFGGHHYEQYF.

This rearrangement joins TRBV19 to TRBJ1-2; TRBD1 matches 8 bases. Per germline, CDR1 LNHDA and CDR2 SQIVND (reference sequence). Trimming took 5 bases from V and 8 from J; bases not matched to a gene: 4. The CDR3 has 12 residues. The CDR3 here is CASSQGARGYTF. The CDR3 region has the DNA TGTGCCAGTAGTCAGGGGGCGCGAGGCTACACCTTC.

Points on this clone: The same CDR3 is also encoded by other DNA sequences in this sample. V and J are TRBV5-4 and TRBJ1-2; no definite D call. Germline assignment: CDR1 SGHNT and CDR2 YYREEE (reference sequence). The CDR3 covers 13 residues. The ends were cut back, 4 bases at V and 4 bases at J, with 11 bases in the middle. The DNA of the CDR3 is TGTGCCAGCAGCCTGGGAGGGAGCTATGGCTACACCTTC. Amino acids: CASSLGGSYGYTF.

The chain recombines TRBV4-3 with TRBJ1-3, with D perhaps TRBD1 (5 bases). Trimming pared 0 bases from V and 1 base from J, leaving 13 bases between. The CDR3 sequence is 17 residues long. From germline, CDR1 is LGHNA and CDR2 YSLEER. CDR3 region: CASSQDTGPISGNTIYF. The CDR3 DNA is TGCGCCAGCAGCCAAGATACAGGCCCAATTTCTGGAAACACCATATATTTT.

This chain connects TRBV18 to TRBJ2-7; D may be TRBD1 (6 bases). This CDR3 region has 13 residues. From germline, CDR1 is KGHSH and CDR2 LQKENI. V was clipped by 4 bases and J by 2 bases, with 9 bases between them. Here the CDR3 reads CASSLGQPYEQYF. The CDR3 DNA reads as TGTGCCAGCTCACTCGGACAGCCCTACGAGCAGTACTTC.

The chain has TRBV4-3 and TRBJ2-5, with 8 positions matching TRBD2. Germline assignment: CDR1 LGHNA and CDR2 YSLEER. With 2 bases clipped from V and 5 bases from J, the junction kept 4 bases outside the gene matches. This CDR3 contains 14 residues. In nucleotides, the CDR3 is TGCGCCAGCAGCCAACGGGAGGGCTGGGAGACCCAGTACTTC. The encoded protein is CASSQREGWETQYF.

This clone has a handful of counts. In DNA, the CDR3 is TGTGCCAGCAGCCGAGTGCCTTCCTACGAGCAGTACTTC. Translated: CASSRVPSYEQYF. The chain recombines TRBV7-2 with TRBJ2-5; D uncertain. The J call may be faulty, since TRBJ2-7 better matches the DNA end. CDR1 and CDR2 (germline): SGHTA, FQGNSA. This CDR3 region has 13 residues.

The V gene is TRBV10-3, the J gene TRBJ2-6; D not certain. Germline V gives CDR1 ENHRY, CDR2 SYGVKD. The CDR3 totals 15 residues. Trimming took 6 bases from V and 2 from J, leaving 11 bases between them. The CDR3 sequence is CAIRPDPTGANVLTF. The DNA of the CDR3 is TGTGCCATCAGACCCGACCCAACTGGGGCCAACGTCCTGACTTTC.

As to this clone: This may arise from a read error, as a much more abundant clone is one base away. The same CDR3 also results from other DNA sequences found in this sample. V gene TRBV5-1 combines with J gene TRBJ2-7, with TRBD1 matching 7 bases. Per the germline V gene, CDR1 is SGHRS and CDR2 is YFSETQ. V was pared by 4 bases and J by 4 bases, with 11 bases of the junction left unmatched. CDR3 length: 15 amino acids. Here the CDR3 reads CASSPRSDRVYEQYF. The CDR3 region has the DNA TGCGCCAGCAGCCCCAGATCTGACAGGGTATACGAGCAGTACTTC.

CDR3 amino acids: CASSSRLAGGRETQYF. CDR3 DNA sequence: TGTGCCAGCAGCTCCCGACTAGCGGGAGGGAGGGAGACCCAGTACTTC. The chain carries TRBV7-2 and TRBJ2-5, with TRBD2 matching over 14 bases. The CDR3 sequence is 16 residues long. CDR1 is SGHTA and CDR2 is FQGNSA in the germline V gene. V was pared by 4 bases and J by 5 bases, with 6 bases of the junction left unmatched. Together with reference TRBV7-2 and TRBJ2-5, the CDR3 gives the full variable domain: GAGVSQSPSNKVTEKGKDVELRCDPISGHTALYWYRQSLGQGLEFLIYFQGNSAPDKSGLPSDRFSAERTGGSVSTLTIQRTQQEDSAVYLCASSSRLAGGRETQYFGPGTRLLVL.

Details on this clone: The sample holds other DNA sequences that translate to the same CDR3. The V call is TRBV9, the J call TRBJ2-7, with D possibly matching TRBD1 (6 bases). The germline V gene has CDR1 SGDLS and CDR2 YYNGEE. The CDR3 extends over 14 amino acids. V was trimmed by 0 bases and J by 2 bases, leaving 9 bases between them. The CDR3 region is CASSVAGGPYEQYF. CDR3 DNA sequence: TGTGCCAGCAGCGTAGCTGGGGGCCCCTACGAGCAGTACTTC.

The chain employs TRBV10-3 and TRBJ2-3; the match to TRBD2 covers 7 bases. Germline-derived CDR1 and CDR2 are ENHRY and SYGVKD. CDR3 length equals 17 residues. After removal of 2 bases from V and 0 bases from J, the junction contained 8 bases not matched to a gene. The CDR3 coding sequence is TGTGCCATCAGTGAGGACCGGGACTACCTTAGCACAGATACGCAGTATTTT. Translating gives CAISEDRDYLSTDTQYF.

This clone occurred once. V is TRBV28 and J is TRBJ2-1, with D possibly TRBD1 on 5 matching bases. The V gene's germline CDR1 is MDHEN and CDR2 SYDVKM. CDR3 length: 11 amino acids. V lost 5 bases, J lost 10 bases, and 9 bases lay in between. The CDR3 nucleotides are TGTGCCAGCAGTCAAAGGGGCGAGCAGTTCTTC. Its protein is CASSQRGEQFF.